This TCR beta chain was profiled in a study of blood T cell repertoires in COVID-19. Study-level information: Donors in the United States, Italy and Spain gave samples during acute or convalescent COVID-19. In each case, the material was cDNA or gDNA derived from T cells, B-cell-depleted T cells, or PBMCs.

As processed by the authors: Using reference gene primer amplification, nucleated cell counts were estimated. Repertoires were generated with immunoSEQ multiplex PCR, while TCRdb's copy carries only in-frame clones and drops some. The V and J calls and the clone size are those of that table, but D and trimming were determined from the DNA. The sample lists 160,000 or so clones, approximately 80% seen once, with about 1.6% in the top ten. Sequencing was carried out using peripheral blood. The sequence came from a human donor in a cohort sampled during active COVID-19.

Here the CDR3 reads CASSPRENTEAFF. In DNA form, the CDR3 reads TGTGCCAGCAGCCCTAGAGAGAACACTGAAGCTTTCTTT. The chain couples TRBV3-1 (or the pseudogene TRBV3-2) to TRBJ1-1; no definite D call. Between the trimmed V and J ends, which lost 4 bases and 1 base, there was a span of 7 bases. The CDR3 consists of 13 residues. Germline CDR1 and CDR2: LGHDT and YNNKEL (reference sequence).